These T cell receptor beta chains were read from a single sample in a study of cytomegalovirus exposure and HLA in healthy donors. Clones were sequenced by immunoSEQ multiplex PCR, and TCRdb holds only the in-frame ones, with some missing. The sample includes fewer than 150,000 clones, 55% to 80% of them seen just once. Sequencing was performed on PBMCs. Receptor source: a human donor in good health. The CDR3 runs from the conserved cysteine through the conserved F or W. The D gene is left open where the match is weak. Expanded clones are given a class, and other clones once, few, many or no size at all.

len | v_gene | d_gene | abundance | CDR3aa
15 | TRBV9 | TRBD2 | . | CASSVVTSGSGEQFF
17 | TRBV7-8 | . | . | CASSLSFRGGLLVEQYF
15 | TRBV10-3 | TRBD2 | . | CAISVAGGPGDTQYF
15 | TRBV10-3 | TRBD1 | . | CAIDVQGVSTDTQYF
17 | TRBV4-1 | TRBD2 | . | CASSQGTMGLAAYEQYF
17 | TRBV5-1 | . | . | CASSPDRTGRDTGELFF
13 | TRBV5-1 | . | . | CASRRGSPYEQYF
15 | TRBV5-4 | . | . | CASSLASRAEETQYF
10 | TRBV19 | . | . | CGSKATEAFF
16 | TRBV6-5 | TRBD2 | . | CASSSLAGVSGGELFF
11 | TRBV7-9 | . | . | CASSNNYEQYF
14 | TRBV29-1 | TRBD2 | . | CSVERGGSYNEQFF
13 | TRBV18 | . | . | CASSPLGSNGYTF
12 | TRBV18 | TRBD1 | few | CASSGQVPEQYF
13 | TRBV13 | . | . | CASSLALAPEQYF
14 | TRBV6-1 | TRBD1 | . | CASRGTGDWTEAFF
15 | TRBV5-1 | TRBD1 | . | CASSLEAGGGYGYTF
14 | TRBV6-1 | . | few | CASALDLASYEQYF
14 | TRBV21-1 | . | few | CASSNTGNSYEQYF
14 | TRBV9 | . | . | CASSVLEGSYGYTF
15 | TRBV11-3 | TRBD1 | few | CASSQTGLLGYEQYF
14 | TRBV4-1 | TRBD1 | . | CASSQGQGSDTQYF
15 | TRBV19 | TRBD2 | . | CASSLAGAVTGELFF
15 | TRBV18 | . | . | CASSPDVQEPETQYF
18 | TRBV7-8 | TRBD2 | . | CASSLPFGLAGGPDEQFF
15 | TRBV7-9 | . | . | CASSLVQGRTDTQYF
16 | TRBV5-1 | . | once | CASSEDSDGLRDTQYF
14 | TRBV2 | . | . | CASSPLRGNQPQHF
18 | TRBV4-1 | TRBD2 | . | CASSQEGGIGGVSYEQYF
14 | TRBV6-1 | . | . | CASSPRNMNTEAFF
15 | TRBV19 | TRBD2 | . | CASSISSGSTDTQYF
14 | TRBV28 | TRBD1 | . | CASSLTGGAYEQYF
18 | TRBV5-1 | TRBD2 | . | CASSLGTSGGTSTDTQYF
16 | TRBV7-3 | TRBD1 | . | CASIHQPGQSLSGKYF
12 | TRBV5-6 | . | . | CASRGHSYEQYF
16 | TRBV5-8 | TRBD2 | . | CASSLSGGAGTDTQYF
13 | TRBV29-1 | TRBD1 | . | CSVPGQGSYEQYF
14 | TRBV27 | . | . | CASSLDLVTGELFF
14 | TRBV6-1 | . | . | CASRKDILIETQYF
15 | TRBV6-1 | TRBD2 | . | CASSEYSGGPDTQYF
15 | TRBV19 | TRBD2 | . | CASSARLAEYNEQFF
13 | TRBV27 | . | once | CASSFLRTDTQYF
14 | TRBV30 | TRBD1 | . | CAYSATGGNSPLHF
14 | TRBV11-2 | . | . | CASTEHEPNTEAFF
13 | TRBV7-8 | TRBD1 | once | CASSFDRVYEQYF